This T cell receptor (beta chain) was sequenced in a study of OX40 agonist ivuxolimab in advanced cancers. The V end was cut by 5 bases, the J end by 0 bases, with 13 bases between. The CDR3 is made up of 15 amino acids. CDR1 is LNHDA, CDR2 SQIVND, per germline (reference sequence). Sequencing used immunoSEQ multiplex PCR; TCRdb keeps in-frame clones, though not all of them. The sample contains around 74,000 clones, 85% of which appear only once. This clonotype was obtained from an adult with an advanced solid tumor such as melanoma, head and neck, liver or kidney cancer. The sample consisted of CD4+ or CD8+ T cells sorted from blood, taken in a trial of the OX40 agonist ivuxolimab. V and J are TRBV19 and TRBJ1-1; D ambiguous. The CDR3 region has the DNA TGTGCCAGTAGTCCATATTCTGGCTTGAACACTGAAGCTTTCTTT. Translating it yields CASSPYSGLNTEAFF.